One and the same sample provided the 4 T cell receptor beta chains below, sequenced in a study of blood T cell repertoires in COVID-19. Clones were read by immunoSEQ multiplex PCR, and TCRdb kept only the in-frame ones, dropping some. The sample comprises around 170,000 clones, roughly 80% of which are singletons, and about 1.5% rests with the top ten. The material sequenced was peripheral blood. All receptors derive from a human donor in a cohort sampled during active COVID-19.

In DNA, the CDR3 is TGTGCCAGCAGCCAACTGCCGGGACAGGGATATGAAAAACTGTTTTTT. Protein: CASSQLPGQGYEKLFF. V is TRBV3-1 (or the pseudogene TRBV3-2) and J is TRBJ1-4, with 9 bases that match TRBD1. J gave up 6 bases and V 2 bases, and 7 bases lay outside the gene matches. The germline V gene encodes CDR1 LGHDT and CDR2 YNNKEL (reference sequence). The CDR3 has 16 amino acids.

The chain uses TRBV2 and TRBJ1-5, with 9 bases identical to TRBD1. This CDR3 has 15 residues. Germline V gives CDR1 SNHLY, CDR2 FYNNEI. V lost 6 bases and J lost 1; bases outside the gene matches: 4. The CDR3 sequence: CASRPQGASNQPQHF. Here the CDR3 DNA reads TGTGCCAGCAGGCCACAGGGGGCAAGCAATCAGCCCCAGCATTTT.

This CDR3 is CASEGRLFYEQYF. The CDR3 coding sequence is TGTGCCAGCGAAGGCAGGCTTTTTTACGAGCAGTACTTC. The chain carries TRBV28 and TRBJ2-7; D is uncertain. CDR1 is MDHEN and CDR2 is SYDVKM in the germline V gene. The CDR3 totals 13 residues. Trimming pared 8 bases from V and 4 bases from J, leaving 15 bases between.

This chain connects TRBV5-1 to TRBJ2-5; D is possibly TRBD1 (5 bases). V shed 3 bases and J shed 1 base, with 10 bases lying between them. From germline, CDR1 is SGHRS and CDR2 YFSETQ. This CDR3 comprises 14 residues. For the CDR3, the DNA is TGCGCCAGCAGCTCCCTACAGGTCCAAGAGACCCAGTACTTC. Protein product: CASSSLQVQETQYF.